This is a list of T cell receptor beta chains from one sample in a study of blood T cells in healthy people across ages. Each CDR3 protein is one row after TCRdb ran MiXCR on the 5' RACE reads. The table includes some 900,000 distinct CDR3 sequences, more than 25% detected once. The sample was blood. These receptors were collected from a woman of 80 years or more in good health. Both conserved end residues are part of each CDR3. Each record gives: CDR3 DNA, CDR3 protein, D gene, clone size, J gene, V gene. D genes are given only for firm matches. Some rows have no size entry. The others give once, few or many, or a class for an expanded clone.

DNA: TGTGCCAGCAGCCAAGTTCTTTTGGGCCCCCGGGTCTACACCTTC
CDR3: CASSQVLLGPRVYTF
D: -
size: few
J: TRBJ1-2
V: TRBV3-1

DNA: TGCAGTGCAAACGAACCACGCTCCTACAATGAGCAGTTCTTC
CDR3: CSANEPRSYNEQFF
D: -
size: many
J: TRBJ2-1
V: TRBV20-1

DNA: TGCAGTGCTAGAAACTTCAAGCGGGGGCCGACCTACAATGAGCAGTTCTTC
CDR3: CSARNFKRGPTYNEQFF
D: TRBD2
size: many
J: TRBJ2-1
V: TRBV20-1

DNA: TGCGCCAGCAGCCCCCAACCAGGGGCTGGCTACACCTTC
CDR3: CASSPQPGAGYTF
D: -
size: many
J: TRBJ1-2
V: TRBV5-1

DNA: TGTGCCACTTCTCCCAGTACTGGAGACCAAGAGACCCAGTACTTC
CDR3: CATSPSTGDQETQYF
D: -
size: many
J: TRBJ2-5
V: TRBV12-3/TRBV12-4

DNA: TGTGCCAGCAGTGAACACCCTCGGGGCGCTAGCACAGATACGCAGTATTTT
CDR3: CASSEHPRGASTDTQYF
D: -
size: many
J: TRBJ2-3
V: TRBV6-1

DNA: TGTGCCAGCAGCCCAACTAGCGGTTTAGCCTACAATGAGCAGTACTTC
CDR3: CASSPTSGLAYNEQYF
D: TRBD2
size: -
J: TRBJ2-7
V: TRBV5-4

DNA: TGTGCCAGCTCACCATCACAGGGCAACGAAAAACTGTTTTTT
CDR3: CASSPSQGNEKLFF
D: -
size: -
J: TRBJ1-4
V: TRBV18

DNA: TGTGCCATCAGTCCAGGACAGGGCTATGAGCAGTTCTTC
CDR3: CAISPGQGYEQFF
D: TRBD1
size: many
J: TRBJ2-1
V: TRBV10-3

DNA: TGTGCCACCAGCAGAGACGGGACAGGGGTTGGTGAAAAACTGTTTTTT
CDR3: CATSRDGTGVGEKLFF
D: TRBD1
size: many
J: TRBJ1-4
V: TRBV15

DNA: TGTGCCGGGAAGGACAGGGGTCACGAGCAGTACTTC
CDR3: CAGKDRGHEQYF
D: TRBD1
size: many
J: TRBJ2-7
V: TRBV7-8

DNA: TGCAGTGCTCCCCAGACTAGCGGGAGTTCGGCAGATACGCAGTATTTT
CDR3: CSAPQTSGSSADTQYF
D: TRBD2
size: -
J: TRBJ2-3
V: TRBV20-1

DNA: TGTGCCTGGAGTCGCCTACAGCCCTTCGGAGCTTTCTTT
CDR3: CAWSRLQPFGAFF
D: -
size: -
J: TRBJ1-1
V: TRBV30

DNA: TGTGCCAGCAGCTTCGGTAACTGGAACACTGAAGCTTTCTTT
CDR3: CASSFGNWNTEAFF
D: -
size: many
J: TRBJ1-1
V: TRBV7-9

DNA: TGTACCAGCAGACCTCGACTAGCTGGTAGTACAGATACGCAGTATTTT
CDR3: CTSRPRLAGSTDTQYF
D: TRBD2
size: -
J: TRBJ2-3
V: TRBV12-3/TRBV12-4

DNA: TGCAGTGCTACGCGCGGCGGGGTAACCACTAGCACAGATACGCAGTATTTT
CDR3: CSATRGGVTTSTDTQYF
D: -
size: -
J: TRBJ2-3
V: TRBV20-1

DNA: TGTGCCAGCAGTTCCCCTAGCTTTTTGGGAGATACGCAGTATTTT
CDR3: CASSSPSFLGDTQYF
D: -
size: -
J: TRBJ2-3
V: TRBV28

DNA: TGTGCCAGCAGCTTAATAGCGGGGGGGCTTGAGACCCAGTACTTC
CDR3: CASSLIAGGLETQYF
D: TRBD2
size: few
J: TRBJ2-5
V: TRBV7-3

DNA: TGTGCCAGCAGTCCACCCACAGGGCCCGGCTACACCTTC
CDR3: CASSPPTGPGYTF
D: -
size: many
J: TRBJ1-2
V: TRBV12-3/TRBV12-4

DNA: TGTGCCAGCAGTTCCGCGGGCAGGGGAAGGCATGGCTACACCTTC
CDR3: CASSSAGRGRHGYTF
D: -
size: many
J: TRBJ1-2
V: TRBV6-2/TRBV6-3

DNA: TGCAGCGTTGGTCGGGATTACAAACGAAATGAGCAGTTCTTC
CDR3: CSVGRDYKRNEQFF
D: -
size: -
J: TRBJ2-1
V: TRBV29-1

DNA: TGTGCCAGCAGCTTAAATCGGGATTTCGGGACAGGGCTGTCCTCCAACACCGGGGAGCTGTTTTTT
CDR3: CASSLNRDFGTGLSSNTGELFF
D: TRBD1
size: -
J: TRBJ2-2
V: TRBV11-1

DNA: TGTGCCAGCAGTTACCCCATAGCGTTTGGGGCCAACGTCCTGACTTTC
CDR3: CASSYPIAFGANVLTF
D: -
size: -
J: TRBJ2-6
V: TRBV6-5

DNA: TGCAGTGCTAGCCCTGCTGCTGGCGGGGTCCGGAGGATCGGGGAGCTGTTTTTT
CDR3: CSASPAAGGVRRIGELFF
D: -
size: few
J: TRBJ2-2
V: TRBV20-1

DNA: TGCAGCGTTGATTCGGCCACGTTTGAAAAGACCCAGTACTTC
CDR3: CSVDSATFEKTQYF
D: -
size: -
J: TRBJ2-5
V: TRBV29-1

DNA: TGTGCCTGGAGTGTATCCAGGGGTCGTACTGAAGCTTTCTTT
CDR3: CAWSVSRGRTEAFF
D: -
size: -
J: TRBJ1-1
V: TRBV30

DNA: TGTGCCAGCAGTTACTTTCAACAGGGAAGTGGCTACACCTTC
CDR3: CASSYFQQGSGYTF
D: -
size: many
J: TRBJ1-2
V: TRBV6-5

DNA: TGTGCCAGCAGTCCGGATGGACAGGGCAACAATCAGCCCCAGCATTTT
CDR3: CASSPDGQGNNQPQHF
D: TRBD1
size: -
J: TRBJ1-5
V: TRBV6-2/TRBV6-3

DNA: TGTGCCAGCAGCGTCGGACAGGCGATTAACACTGAAGCTTTCTTT
CDR3: CASSVGQAINTEAFF
D: TRBD1
size: -
J: TRBJ1-1
V: TRBV9

DNA: TGTGCCAGCAGTCACGGCCCTAGGACAGGCTCTTCTAATGAAAAACTGTTTTTT
CDR3: CASSHGPRTGSSNEKLFF
D: TRBD1
size: -
J: TRBJ1-4
V: TRBV6-5

DNA: TGTGCCAGCGGCCCTAGGGGCGGTGAGGAAAAACTGTTTTTT
CDR3: CASGPRGGEEKLFF
D: -
size: -
J: TRBJ1-4
V: TRBV3-1

DNA: TGTGCCAGCAGCGTAGGTCCAAATGAAAAACTGTTTTTT
CDR3: CASSVGPNEKLFF
D: -
size: few
J: TRBJ1-4
V: TRBV9

DNA: TGTGCCAGTAGTATCGGGGGACAGCGGAATGAAAAACTGTTTTTT
CDR3: CASSIGGQRNEKLFF
D: TRBD1
size: few
J: TRBJ1-4
V: TRBV19

DNA: TGCGCCAGCAGCCAACTTCTTGGACAGGGAAATGAAAAACTGTTTTTT
CDR3: CASSQLLGQGNEKLFF
D: TRBD1
size: few
J: TRBJ1-4
V: TRBV4-3

DNA: TGCAGTGCTAGAGAGGCAGGCCACCAAGAGACCCAGTACTTC
CDR3: CSAREAGHQETQYF
D: -
size: many
J: TRBJ2-5
V: TRBV20-1

DNA: TGTGCCAGCAGGCCCAGGGGGCGGATTACTGAAGCTTTCTTT
CDR3: CASRPRGRITEAFF
D: TRBD1
size: many
J: TRBJ1-1
V: TRBV5-4

DNA: TGTACCAGCAGTAGCGGGGCTGAGCAGTTCTTC
CDR3: CTSSSGAEQFF
D: TRBD2
size: -
J: TRBJ2-1
V: TRBV2

DNA: TGTGCCAGCAGCCCGACAGGCACAGATACGCAGTATTTT
CDR3: CASSPTGTDTQYF
D: -
size: many
J: TRBJ2-3
V: TRBV3-1

DNA: TGTGCCAGCAGCGTTAGTTCGGGGCCGTTTACTGAAGCTTTCTTT
CDR3: CASSVSSGPFTEAFF
D: -
size: many
J: TRBJ1-1
V: TRBV7-2

DNA: TGCAGTGCTAGATGGCCAGCGGGGGGGCGGGGGACCCAGTACTTC
CDR3: CSARWPAGGRGTQYF
D: TRBD2
size: -
J: TRBJ2-5
V: TRBV20-1

DNA: TGCAGTGCCCGGGAACGGGGGCTCTCCTACGAGCAGTACTTC
CDR3: CSARERGLSYEQYF
D: -
size: many
J: TRBJ2-7
V: TRBV20-1

DNA: TGTGCCAGCACCTCCCCTGACAGGAGAGTCTCCAATGAGCAGTACTTC
CDR3: CASTSPDRRVSNEQYF
D: -
size: -
J: TRBJ2-7
V: TRBV6-2/TRBV6-3

DNA: TGCAGTGCTAGAAGCCCCACGGGCCGCAATCAGCCCCAGCATTTT
CDR3: CSARSPTGRNQPQHF
D: -
size: -
J: TRBJ1-5
V: TRBV20-1

DNA: TGTGCCAGCTCGAGAGGGGCGGCGAATAATTCACCCCTCCACTTT
CDR3: CASSRGAANNSPLHF
D: -
size: -
J: TRBJ1-6
V: TRBV6-2/TRBV6-3

DNA: TGTGCCAGCAGACCCATGGGGGACAGAGCTAACTATGGCTACACCTTC
CDR3: CASRPMGDRANYGYTF
D: TRBD1
size: few
J: TRBJ1-2
V: TRBV5-5

DNA: TGTGCCAGCAGTGAATCCCCAGGGAGCTTTCGGGCTTTCTTT
CDR3: CASSESPGSFRAFF
D: -
size: -
J: TRBJ1-1
V: TRBV6-5